These 3 T cell receptor beta chains share one sample of origin, sequenced in a study of T cells in Graves' hyperthyroidism and ophthalmopathy. Amplification yielded TCR beta CDR3 regions, with RNA transcripts as the source. A set of HTBI primers served as the primers for a first-round RT-PCR of the TCR CDR3. TCRdb independently ran MiXCR on the multiplex PCR reads; one entry per CDR3 protein. The sample carries fewer than 450,000 distinct CDR3 sequences, approximately 14% recorded once. The sequencing sample was made of blood. All receptors derive from a woman aged 60-75 years with Graves' ophthalmopathy.

This clonotype has ten or more counts. The chain recombines TRBV3-1 with TRBJ2-7; 15 bases align to TRBD2. The CDR3 is 16 amino acids. CDR1 is LGHDT, CDR2 YNNKEL, per germline (reference sequence). V shed 4 bases, J shed 2 bases, and the junction held 3 bases outside the gene matches. The CDR3 sequence is CASSLRTSGRAYEQYF. Here the CDR3 DNA reads TGTGCCAGCAGCCTACGGACTAGCGGGAGGGCCTACGAGCAGTACTTC.

This clonotype was counted many times. This chain links TRBV30 with TRBJ2-1; 7 bases map to TRBD1. This CDR3 is built from 18 residues. Trimming removed 3 bases from V and 0 bases from J; junction bases left unmatched: 14. The germline V gene encodes CDR1 GTSNPN and CDR2 SVGIG (reference sequence). The CDR3 sequence: CAWSSRPWDSRSYNEQFF. The CDR3 DNA sequence: TGTGCCTGGAGCTCCCGACCGTGGGACAGCCGCTCCTACAATGAGCAGTTCTTC.

This rearrangement joins TRBV7-6 to TRBJ1-1; weak D call: TRBD1 (6 bases). With 6 bases removed from V and 4 bases from J, the gap between germline ends came to 12 bases. The germline V gene has CDR1 SGHVS and CDR2 FNYEAQ. The CDR3 consists of 13 residues. DNA of the CDR3: TGTGCCAGCAGTCCAGGGGTAGGCACTGAAGCTTTCTTT. Protein: CASSPGVGTEAFF.